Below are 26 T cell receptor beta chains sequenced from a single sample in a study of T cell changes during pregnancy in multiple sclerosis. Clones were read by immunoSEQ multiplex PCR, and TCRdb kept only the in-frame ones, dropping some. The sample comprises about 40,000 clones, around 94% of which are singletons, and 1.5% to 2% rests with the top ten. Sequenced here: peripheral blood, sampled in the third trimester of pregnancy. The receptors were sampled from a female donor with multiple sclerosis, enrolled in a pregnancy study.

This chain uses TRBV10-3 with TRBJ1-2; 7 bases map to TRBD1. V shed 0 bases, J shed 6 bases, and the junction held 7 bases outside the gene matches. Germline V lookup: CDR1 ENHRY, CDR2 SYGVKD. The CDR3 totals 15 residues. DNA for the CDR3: TGTGCCATCAGTGAGTCGAGGGGGCGCTCACATGGCTACACCTTC. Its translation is CAISESRGRSHGYTF.

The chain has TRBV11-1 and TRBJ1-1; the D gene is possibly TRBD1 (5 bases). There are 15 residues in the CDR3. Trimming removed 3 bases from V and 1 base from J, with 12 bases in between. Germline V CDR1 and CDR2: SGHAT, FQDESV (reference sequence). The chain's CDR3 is CASSFGPGSNTEAFF. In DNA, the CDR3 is TGTGCCAGCAGCTTCGGTCCAGGGTCGAACACTGAAGCTTTCTTT.

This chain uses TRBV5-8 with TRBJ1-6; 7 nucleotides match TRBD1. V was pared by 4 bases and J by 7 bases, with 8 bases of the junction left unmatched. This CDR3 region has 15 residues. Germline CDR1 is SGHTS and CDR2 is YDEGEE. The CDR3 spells CASSTADRDNSPLHF. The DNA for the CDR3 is TGTGCCAGCAGCACGGCAGACAGGGACAATTCACCCCTCCACTTT. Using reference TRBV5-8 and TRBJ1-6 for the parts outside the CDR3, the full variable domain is EAGVTQSPTHLIKTRGQQATLRCSPISGHTSVYWYQQALGLGLQFLLWYDEGEERNRGNFPPRFSGRQFPNYSSELNVNALELEDSALYLCASSTADRDNSPLHFGNGTRLTVT.

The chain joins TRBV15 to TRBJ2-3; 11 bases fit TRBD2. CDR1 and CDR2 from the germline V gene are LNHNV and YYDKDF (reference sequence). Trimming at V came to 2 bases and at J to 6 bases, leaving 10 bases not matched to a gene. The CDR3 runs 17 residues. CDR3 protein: CATSRRGTSGSPDTQYF. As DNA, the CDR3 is TGTGCCACCAGCAGAAGGGGAACTAGCGGGAGCCCCGATACGCAGTATTTT.

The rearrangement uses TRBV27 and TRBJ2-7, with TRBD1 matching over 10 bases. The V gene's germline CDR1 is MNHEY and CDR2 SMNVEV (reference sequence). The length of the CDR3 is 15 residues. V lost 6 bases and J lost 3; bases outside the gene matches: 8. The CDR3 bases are TGTGCCAGCAGGCGATACGGGACAGGGGACTACGAGCAGTACTTC. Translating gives CASRRYGTGDYEQYF.

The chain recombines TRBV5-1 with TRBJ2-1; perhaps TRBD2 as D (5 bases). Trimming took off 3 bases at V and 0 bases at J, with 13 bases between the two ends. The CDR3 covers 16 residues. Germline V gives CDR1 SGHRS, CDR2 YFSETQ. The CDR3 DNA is TGCGCCAGCAGCTCAACGATAGCGACCTCCTACAATGAGCAGTTCTTC. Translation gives CASSSTIATSYNEQFF.

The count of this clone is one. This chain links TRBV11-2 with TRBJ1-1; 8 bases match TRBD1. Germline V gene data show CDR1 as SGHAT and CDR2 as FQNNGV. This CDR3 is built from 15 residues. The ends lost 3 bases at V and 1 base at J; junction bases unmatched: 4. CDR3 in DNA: TGTGCCAGCAGCTTGGTGGGACAGGCGAACACTGAAGCTTTCTTT. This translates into CASSLVGQANTEAFF.

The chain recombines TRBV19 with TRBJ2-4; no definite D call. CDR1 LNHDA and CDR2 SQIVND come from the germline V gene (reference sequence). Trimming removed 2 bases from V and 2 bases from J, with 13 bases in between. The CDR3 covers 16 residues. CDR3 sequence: CASSIQTTLPKNIQYF. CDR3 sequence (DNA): TGTGCCAGTAGTATACAGACCACACTACCCAAAAACATTCAGTACTTC.

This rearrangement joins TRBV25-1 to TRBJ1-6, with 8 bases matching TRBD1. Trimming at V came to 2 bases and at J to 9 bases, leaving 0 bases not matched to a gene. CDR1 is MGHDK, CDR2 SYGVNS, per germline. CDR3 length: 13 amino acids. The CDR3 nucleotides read TGTGCCAGCAGTGAAACAGGGGGTTCACCCCTCCACTTT. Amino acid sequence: CASSETGGSPLHF.

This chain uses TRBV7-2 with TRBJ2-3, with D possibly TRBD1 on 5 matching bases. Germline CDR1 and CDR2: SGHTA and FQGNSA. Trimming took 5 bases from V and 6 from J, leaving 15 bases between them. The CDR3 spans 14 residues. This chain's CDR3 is CASSLPTWGDTQYF. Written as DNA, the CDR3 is TGTGCCAGCAGCCTCCCCACGTGGGGCGATACGCAGTATTTT.

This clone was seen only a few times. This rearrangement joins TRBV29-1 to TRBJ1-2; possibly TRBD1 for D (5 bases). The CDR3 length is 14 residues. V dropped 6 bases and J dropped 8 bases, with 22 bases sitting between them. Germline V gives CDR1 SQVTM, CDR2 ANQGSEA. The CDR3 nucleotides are TGCAGCGTAGGCGAACAGGAATCTGTACACGGCTACACCTTC. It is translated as CSVGEQESVHGYTF.

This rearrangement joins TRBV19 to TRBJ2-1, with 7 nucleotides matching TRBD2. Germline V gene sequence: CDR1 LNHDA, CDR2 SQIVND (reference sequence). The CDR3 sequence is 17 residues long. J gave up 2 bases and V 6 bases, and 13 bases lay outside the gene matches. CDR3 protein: CASSPHGGGPPYNEQFF. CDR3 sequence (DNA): TGTGCCAGTAGCCCCCACGGGGGAGGGCCCCCCTACAATGAGCAGTTCTTC.

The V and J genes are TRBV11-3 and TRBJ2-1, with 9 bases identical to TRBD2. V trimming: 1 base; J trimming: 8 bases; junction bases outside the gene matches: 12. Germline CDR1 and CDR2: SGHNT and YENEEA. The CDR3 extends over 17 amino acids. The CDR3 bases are TGTGCCAGCAGCTTAGGTTTAATAGCGGGAGCGGAAGATGAGCAGTTCTTC. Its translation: CASSLGLIAGAEDEQFF.

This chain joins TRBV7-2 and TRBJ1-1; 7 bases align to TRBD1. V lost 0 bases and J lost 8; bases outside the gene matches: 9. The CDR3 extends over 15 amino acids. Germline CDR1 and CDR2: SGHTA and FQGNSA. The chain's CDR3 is CASSLATGTATEAFF. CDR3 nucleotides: TGTGCCAGCAGCTTAGCTACCGGGACAGCAACCGAAGCTTTCTTT.

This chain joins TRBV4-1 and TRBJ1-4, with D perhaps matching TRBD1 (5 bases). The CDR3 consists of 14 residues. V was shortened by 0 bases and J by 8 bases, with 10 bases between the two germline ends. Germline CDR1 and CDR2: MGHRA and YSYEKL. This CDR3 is CASSQEGGREKLFF. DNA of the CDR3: TGCGCCAGCAGCCAAGAGGGGGGAAGGGAAAAACTGTTTTTT.

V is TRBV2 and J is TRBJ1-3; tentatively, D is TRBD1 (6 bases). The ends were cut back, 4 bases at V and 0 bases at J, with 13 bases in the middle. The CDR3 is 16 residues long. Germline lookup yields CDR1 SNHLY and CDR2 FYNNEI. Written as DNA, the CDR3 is TGTGCCAGCAGTGGGGACACTCTGAGCTCTGGAAACACCATATATTTT. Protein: CASSGDTLSSGNTIYF.

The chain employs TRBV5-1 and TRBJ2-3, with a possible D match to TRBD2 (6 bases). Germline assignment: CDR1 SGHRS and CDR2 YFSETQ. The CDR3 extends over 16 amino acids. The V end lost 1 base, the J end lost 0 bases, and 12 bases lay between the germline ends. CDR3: CASSLLADLSTDTQYF. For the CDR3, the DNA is TGCGCCAGCAGCTTGTTAGCGGACCTCAGCACAGATACGCAGTATTTT.

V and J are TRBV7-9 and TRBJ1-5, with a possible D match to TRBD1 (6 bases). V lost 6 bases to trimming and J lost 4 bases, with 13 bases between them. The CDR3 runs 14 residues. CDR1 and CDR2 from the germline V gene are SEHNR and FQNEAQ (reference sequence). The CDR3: CASSTTGTNQPQHF. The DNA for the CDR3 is TGTGCCAGCAGTACCACCGGGACAAATCAGCCCCAGCATTTT.

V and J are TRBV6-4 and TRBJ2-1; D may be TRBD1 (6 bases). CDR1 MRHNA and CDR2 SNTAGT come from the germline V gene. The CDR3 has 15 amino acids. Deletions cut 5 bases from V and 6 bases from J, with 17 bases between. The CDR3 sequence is CASSFKSGTLNEQFF. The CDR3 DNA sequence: TGTGCCAGCAGTTTCAAGTCCGGGACACTCAATGAGCAGTTCTTC.

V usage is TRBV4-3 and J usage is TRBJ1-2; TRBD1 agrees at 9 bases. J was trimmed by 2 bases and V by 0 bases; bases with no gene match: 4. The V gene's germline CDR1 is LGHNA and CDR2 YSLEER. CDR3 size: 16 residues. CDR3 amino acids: CASSQDGTGYNYGYTF. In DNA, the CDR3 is TGCGCCAGCAGCCAAGATGGGACAGGGTACAACTATGGCTACACCTTC.

In nucleotides, the CDR3 is TGTGCCAGCTCACCAACCCTTCTCGGTCGCTACAATGAGCAGTTCTTC. It yields the protein CASSPTLLGRYNEQFF. This rearrangement joins TRBV18 to TRBJ2-1; D gene uncertain. There are 16 residues in the CDR3. V was trimmed by 2 bases and J by 3 bases, leaving 14 bases between them. Looked up from germline, CDR1 is KGHSH and CDR2 is LQKENI.

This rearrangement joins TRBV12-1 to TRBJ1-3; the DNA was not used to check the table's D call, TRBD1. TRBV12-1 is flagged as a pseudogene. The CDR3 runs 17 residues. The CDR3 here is CASNPHRTVNSGNTIYF. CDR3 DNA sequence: TGTGCCAGCAACCCTCATCGTACAGTTAACTCTGGAAACACCATATATTTT.

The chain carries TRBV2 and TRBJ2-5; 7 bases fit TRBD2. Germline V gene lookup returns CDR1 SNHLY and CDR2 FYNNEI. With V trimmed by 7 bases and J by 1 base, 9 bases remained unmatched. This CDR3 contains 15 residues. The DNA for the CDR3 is TGTGCCAGCAACCTTGGAGGGACTATCCAAGAGACCCAGTACTTC. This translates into CASNLGGTIQETQYF.

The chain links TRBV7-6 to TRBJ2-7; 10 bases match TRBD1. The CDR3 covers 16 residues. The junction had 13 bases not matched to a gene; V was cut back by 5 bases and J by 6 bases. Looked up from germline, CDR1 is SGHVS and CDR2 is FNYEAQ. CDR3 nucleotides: TGTGCCAGCAGCCCGGGGTTTGGGACAGGGGCTTCCGAGCAGTACTTC. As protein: CASSPGFGTGASEQYF. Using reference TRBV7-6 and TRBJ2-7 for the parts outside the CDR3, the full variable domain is GAGVSQSPRYKVTKRGQDVALRCDPISGHVSLYWYRQALGQGPEFLTYFNYEAQQDKSGLPNDRFSAERPEGSISTLTIQRTEQRDSAMYRCASSPGFGTGASEQYFGPGTRLTVT.

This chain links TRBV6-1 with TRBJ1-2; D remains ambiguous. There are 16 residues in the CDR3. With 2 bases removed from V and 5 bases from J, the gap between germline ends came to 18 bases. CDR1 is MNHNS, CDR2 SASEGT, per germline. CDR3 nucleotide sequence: TGTGCCAGCAGTGAAAATGAGGAGGGCCCCTCTTATGGCTACACCTTC. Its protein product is CASSENEEGPSYGYTF.

The CDR3 reads CASSFKMRSGTEAFF. The CDR3 coding sequence is TGTGCCAGCAGCTTCAAGATGCGGTCGGGCACTGAAGCTTTCTTT. This rearrangement joins TRBV13 to TRBJ1-1; D is undetermined. CDR3 length: 15 residues. The germline gives CDR1 PRHDT, CDR2 FYEKMQ (reference sequence). The V gene lost 3 bases and the J gene lost 4 bases, with 15 bases spanning the gap.